Listed below are T cell receptor beta chains from one sample, sequenced in a study of T cells in Graves' hyperthyroidism and ophthalmopathy. TCRdb reprocessed the multiplex PCR reads with MiXCR, giving one entry per CDR3 protein. The repertoire consists of around 580,000 distinct CDR3 sequences, with 46% occurring once and the leading ten covering about 8.3%. Sequences were obtained from peripheral blood or thyroid tissue (not recorded which). All receptors come from a woman between 18 and 29 years old with Graves' hyperthyroidism. Each CDR3 is given with its conserved first and last residue. D genes are given only for firm matches. For some rows the clone size is stated as once, few or many, or as a class when expanded; others skip it.

TRBD1 | TRBJ2-3 | . | TRBV11-3 | TGTGCCAGCAGCTTTTTCAGGGGGCTGGGTACGCAGTATTTT | CASSFFRGLGTQYF
TRBD1 | TRBJ2-5 | . | TRBV30 | TGTGCCTGGAGTTTACAGGGGCAGGAGACCCAGTACTTC | CAWSLQGQETQYF
. | TRBJ1-2 | . | TRBV29-1 | TGCAGCGTTGAGGGGGCGGGAGGCTACACCTTC | CSVEGAGGYTF
. | TRBJ1-5 | . | TRBV29-1 | TGCAGCGTTGGCAGGGTGGCTTTTGAGCCCCAGCATTTT | CSVGRVAFEPQHF
. | TRBJ2-2 | many | TRBV11-2 | TGTGCCAGCAGCTGGGAGAACACCGGGGAGCTGTTTTTT | CASSWENTGELFF
. | TRBJ1-4 | . | TRBV18 | TGTGCCAGCTCCCCTCGGACAGCGGCGGATGAAAAACTGTTTTTT | CASSPRTAADEKLFF
. | TRBJ1-3 | many | TRBV29-1 | TGCAGCGTCGGGGGACAAGCCTCTGGAAACACCATATATTTT | CSVGGQASGNTIYF
. | TRBJ1-2 | many | TRBV6-5 | TGTGCCAGCACCCCCCCGGCTGGTGGCTACACCTTC | CASTPPAGGYTF
. | TRBJ2-5 | . | TRBV7-3 | TGTGCCAGCAGCCCTGACACCGGGCAAGAGACCCAGTACTTC | CASSPDTGQETQYF
TRBD1 | TRBJ2-1 | few | TRBV7-9 | TGTGCCAGCAGAGGACAGGGGGCGCTCAATGAGCAGTTCTTC | CASRGQGALNEQFF
. | TRBJ1-2 | few | TRBV29-1 | TGCAGCGTTGAAGATGGAGACGGCTACACCTTC | CSVEDGDGYTF